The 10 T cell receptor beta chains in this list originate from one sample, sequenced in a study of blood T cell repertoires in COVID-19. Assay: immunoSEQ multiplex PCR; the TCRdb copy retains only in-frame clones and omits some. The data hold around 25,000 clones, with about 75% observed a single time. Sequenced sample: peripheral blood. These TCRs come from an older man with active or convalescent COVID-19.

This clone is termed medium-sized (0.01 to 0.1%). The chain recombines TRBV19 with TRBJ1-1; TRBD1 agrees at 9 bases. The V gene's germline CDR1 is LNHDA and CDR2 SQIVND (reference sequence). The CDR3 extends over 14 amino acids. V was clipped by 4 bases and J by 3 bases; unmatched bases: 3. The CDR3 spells CASSNRGPDTEAFF. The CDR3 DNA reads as TGTGCCAGTAGTAACAGGGGGCCGGACACTGAAGCTTTCTTT.

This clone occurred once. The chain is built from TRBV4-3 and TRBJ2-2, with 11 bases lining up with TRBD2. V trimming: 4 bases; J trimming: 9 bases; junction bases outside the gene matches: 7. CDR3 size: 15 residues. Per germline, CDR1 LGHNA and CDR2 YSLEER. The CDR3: CASSPIAGGVWELFF. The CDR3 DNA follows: TGCGCCAGCAGCCCAATAGCGGGAGGGGTCTGGGAGCTGTTTTTT.

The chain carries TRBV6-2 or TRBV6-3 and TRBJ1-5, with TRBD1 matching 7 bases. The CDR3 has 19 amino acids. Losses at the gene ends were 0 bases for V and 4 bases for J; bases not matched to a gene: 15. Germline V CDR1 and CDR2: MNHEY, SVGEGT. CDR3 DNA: TGTGCCAGCAGTTACTCGAATCGGCTAAGACAGGGTGGAAATCAGCCCCAGCATTTT. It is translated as CASSYSNRLRQGGNQPQHF.

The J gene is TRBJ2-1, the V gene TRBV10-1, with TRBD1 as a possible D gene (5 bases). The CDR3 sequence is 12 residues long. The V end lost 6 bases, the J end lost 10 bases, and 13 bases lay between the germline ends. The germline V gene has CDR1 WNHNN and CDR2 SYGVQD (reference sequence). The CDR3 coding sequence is TGCGCCAGCAGCGGCGACAGTCGGGAGCAGTTCTTC. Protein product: CASSGDSREQFF.

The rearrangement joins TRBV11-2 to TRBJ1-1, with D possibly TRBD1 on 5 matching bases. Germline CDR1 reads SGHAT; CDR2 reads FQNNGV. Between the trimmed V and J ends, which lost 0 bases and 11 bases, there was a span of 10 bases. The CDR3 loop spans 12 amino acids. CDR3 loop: CASSLDGAIAFF. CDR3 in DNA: TGTGCCAGCAGCTTAGATGGGGCGATCGCTTTCTTT.

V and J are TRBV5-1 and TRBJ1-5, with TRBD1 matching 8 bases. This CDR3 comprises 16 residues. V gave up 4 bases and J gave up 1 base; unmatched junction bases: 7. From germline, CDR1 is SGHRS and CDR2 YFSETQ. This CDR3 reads CASSIGQGGSNQPQHF. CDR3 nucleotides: TGCGCCAGCAGCATCGGACAGGGCGGGAGCAATCAGCCCCAGCATTTT.

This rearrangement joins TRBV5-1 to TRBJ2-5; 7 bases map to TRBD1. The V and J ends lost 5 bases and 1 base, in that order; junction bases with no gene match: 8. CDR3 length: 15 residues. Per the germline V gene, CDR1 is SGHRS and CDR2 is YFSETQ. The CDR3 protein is CASRYRGSPQETQYF. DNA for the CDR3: TGCGCCAGCAGATACAGGGGATCCCCCCAAGAGACCCAGTACTTC.

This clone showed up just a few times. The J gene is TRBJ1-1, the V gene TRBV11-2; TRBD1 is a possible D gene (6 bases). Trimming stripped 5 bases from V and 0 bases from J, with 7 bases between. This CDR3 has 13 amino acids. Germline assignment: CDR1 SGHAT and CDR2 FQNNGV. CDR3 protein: CASSRTVNTEAFF. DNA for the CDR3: TGTGCCAGCAGCCGGACAGTGAACACTGAAGCTTTCTTT.

The CDR3 nucleotides are TGTGCCAGCAGCTTAGGCAGGGGGCGAGGTAACACTGAAGCTTTCTTT. This sequence encodes CASSLGRGRGNTEAFF. This sequence joins TRBV7-2 and TRBJ1-1, with 8 positions matching TRBD1. Germline values: CDR1 SGHTA, CDR2 FQGNSA. V shed 1 base, J shed 2 bases, and the junction held 6 bases outside the gene matches. The CDR3 sequence is 16 residues long. Looking up the rest from reference TRBV7-2 and TRBJ1-1 gives the full variable domain: GAGVSQSPSNKVTEKGKDVELRCDPISGHTALYWYRQSLGQGLEFLIYFQGNSAPDKSGLPSDRFSAERTGGSVSTLTIQRTQQEDSAVYLCASSLGRGRGNTEAFFGQGTRLTVV.

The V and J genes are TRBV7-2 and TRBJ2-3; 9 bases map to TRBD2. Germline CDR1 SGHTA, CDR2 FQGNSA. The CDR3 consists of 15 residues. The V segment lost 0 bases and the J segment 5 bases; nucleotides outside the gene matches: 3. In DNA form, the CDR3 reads TGTGCCAGCAGCTTAGCCGGCGGGGGGGGAGATACGCAGTATTTT. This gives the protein CASSLAGGGGDTQYF.